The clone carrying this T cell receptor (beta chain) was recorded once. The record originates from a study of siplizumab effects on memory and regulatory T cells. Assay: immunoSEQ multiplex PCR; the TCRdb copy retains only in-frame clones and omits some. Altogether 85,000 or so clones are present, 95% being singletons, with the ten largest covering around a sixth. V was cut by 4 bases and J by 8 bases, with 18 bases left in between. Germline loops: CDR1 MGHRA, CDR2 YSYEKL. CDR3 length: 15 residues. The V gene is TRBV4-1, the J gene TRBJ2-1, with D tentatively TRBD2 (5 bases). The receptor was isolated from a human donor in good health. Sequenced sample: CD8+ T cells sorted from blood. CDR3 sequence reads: CASSRRLYDGDEQFF. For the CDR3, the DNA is TGCGCCAGCAGCCGACGACTATACGATGGAGATGAGCAGTTCTTC.